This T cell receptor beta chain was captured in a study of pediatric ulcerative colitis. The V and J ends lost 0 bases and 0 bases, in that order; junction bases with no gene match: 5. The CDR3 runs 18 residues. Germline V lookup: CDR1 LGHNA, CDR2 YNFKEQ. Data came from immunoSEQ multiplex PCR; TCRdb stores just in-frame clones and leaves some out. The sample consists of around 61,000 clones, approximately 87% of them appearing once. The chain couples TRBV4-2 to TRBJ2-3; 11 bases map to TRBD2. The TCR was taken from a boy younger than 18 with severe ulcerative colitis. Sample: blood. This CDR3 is CASSQDGRLAGSTDTQYF. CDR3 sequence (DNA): TGTGCCAGCAGCCAAGATGGGAGACTAGCGGGGAGCACAGATACGCAGTATTTT.